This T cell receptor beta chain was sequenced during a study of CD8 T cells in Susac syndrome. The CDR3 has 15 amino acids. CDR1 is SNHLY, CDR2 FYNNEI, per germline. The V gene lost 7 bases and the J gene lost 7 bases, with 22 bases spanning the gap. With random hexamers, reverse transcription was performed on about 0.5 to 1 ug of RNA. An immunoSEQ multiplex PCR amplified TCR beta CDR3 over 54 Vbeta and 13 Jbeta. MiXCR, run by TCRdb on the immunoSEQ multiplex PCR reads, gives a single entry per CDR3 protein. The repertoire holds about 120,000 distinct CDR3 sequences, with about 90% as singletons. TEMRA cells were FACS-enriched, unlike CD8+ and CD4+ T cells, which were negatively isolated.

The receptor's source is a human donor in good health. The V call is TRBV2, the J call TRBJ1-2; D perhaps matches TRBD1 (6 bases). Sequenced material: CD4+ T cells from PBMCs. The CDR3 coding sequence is TGTGCCAGCAAAGAGACAGGAACTTGGGCTAGTGGCTACACCTTC. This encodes CASKETGTWASGYTF.